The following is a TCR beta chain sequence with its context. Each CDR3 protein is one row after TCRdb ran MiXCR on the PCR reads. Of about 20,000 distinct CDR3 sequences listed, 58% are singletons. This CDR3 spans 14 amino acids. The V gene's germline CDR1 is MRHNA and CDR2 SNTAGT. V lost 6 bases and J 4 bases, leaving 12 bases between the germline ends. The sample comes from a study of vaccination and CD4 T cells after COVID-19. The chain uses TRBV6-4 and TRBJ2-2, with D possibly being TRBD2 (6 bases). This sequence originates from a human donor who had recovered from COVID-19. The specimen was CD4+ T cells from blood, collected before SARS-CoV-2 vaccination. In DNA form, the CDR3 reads TGTGCCAGCAGGACTAGTTTGGGCACCGGGGAGCTGTTTTTT. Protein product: CASRTSLGTGELFF.